The source of this T cell receptor (beta chain) is a study of T cells in localized non-small cell lung cancer (TCRdb year 2020). Background for the entire study: T cell repertoires of about 230 early-stage NSCLC patients were analyzed, with tumors being compared against uninvolved tumor-adjacent lungs. All 240 or so NSCLC patients in the cohort were treatment-naive and had localized lung tumors that were resected. Of the NSCLC patients, about 130 were male and approximately 110 were female, and the mean age was about 69 years.

Study-wide findings and limitations: Uninvolved tumor-adjacent lung showed the highest T cell clonality, higher than tumor, which suggests more focused antigenic responses in the uninvolved tumor-adjacent lung. A median of 57 of the top 100 tumor clones were detected in paired uninvolved adjacent lung, and 28 of these tumor clones were also found among the top 100 clones of the paired uninvolved adjacent lung. Because multi-region sequencing of the tumors was not done, intratumor heterogeneity could not be ruled out. Since the design was exploratory, TCR variables were selected using unadjusted p-values with no false-discovery rate correction. Longer overall survival was associated with higher T cell density in blood, whereas shorter survival was associated with higher clonality in adjacent lung.

At diagnosis, tumor, uninvolved tumor-adjacent lung and peripheral blood were collected and then preserved as a mix of FFPE and fresh-frozen material. The junction carries 6 bases between V and J, which are trimmed by 1 base and 3 bases respectively. From the cysteine through the phenylalanine, the CDR3 covers 13 amino acids. Kept here is only the CDR3 DNA, which spans 39 bases and is read in frame from base 1. Sequences SGHTA (CDR1) and FQGNSA (CDR2) are obtained from the germline V gene. The immunoSEQ Assay was used to sequence TCR beta CDR3 regions from DNA. The authors' analysis ran thus. To compute T cell density, TCR beta template counts were normalized to usable DNA, which was estimated by amplifying housekeeping genes. Richness was estimated using the preseqR package, with extrapolation to 400,000 templates for PBMC samples and to 120,000 templates for tissue samples. Clonality was defined as one minus Pielou's evenness. Differential abundance testing on productive amino-acid clonotypes, with a minimum total count of 5 and an alpha of 0.1, was used to identify tissue-enriched TCRs. Repertoire overlap between compartments was quantified with the Jaccard Index and Morisita Overlap Index. TCR beta CDR3s were clustered by GLIPH together with public tetramer-defined viral CDR3s, and at least three viral sequences plus V-gene enrichment were required for viral motifs. TCRdb obtained this table from immuneACCESS and retained in-frame rearrangements with V and J assigned. These tables miss some clones; where compared with another copy, unresolved V genes account for less than half of the shortfall, and the remainder is unexplained. That table supplies the V and J calls and clone size; D and trimming were determined from the DNA. This sample comprises around 1,900 clones, roughly a sixth of them detected only once. The ten biggest clones cover around 25% of the sample.

The sample holds many counts of this clone. The specificity of this receptor is unknown. No much larger clonotype is one base removed from it; base qualities were not supplied. The sequence came from a female donor of 60 years or more with stage I squamous cell lung carcinoma. This material consisted of lung tumor tissue, taken before any cancer treatment. The chain employs TRBV7-2 and TRBJ1-2, with no reliable assignment of the D segment. The sequenced DNA: TGTGCCAGCAGCTTAGGGGTGGACTATGGCTACACCTTC. Its translation is CASSLGVDYGYTF.